This T cell receptor (beta chain) comes out of a study of blood T cell repertoires in COVID-19 (TCRdb year 2020). Study-wide context: Samples covering the acute and convalescent phases of COVID-19 were provided by collaborators in the United States, Italy and Spain. The material from the prospective study consisted of cDNA or gDNA derived from T cells, B-cell-depleted T cells, or PBMCs. Where available, HLA class I and class II types were obtained from metadata supplied by the sample provider rather than from assay-based typing. The samples were drawn from two sources: the first 160 participants of the ongoing ImmuneRACE study, and approximately 1,300 subjects contributed by 6 global collaborators. The dataset comprised deeply sampled blood TCRbeta repertoires from subjects exposed to, actively infected with, or recovered from COVID-19. Nearly every sample came with metadata listing a de-identified subject ID, COVID-19 status, age in years and sex. A freely available public database, intended as a resource for researchers studying the immune response to SARS-CoV-2, is where the repertoires were released. Points the paper makes about the study in general: The quantity of clinical and demographic metadata differed by source and by participant and was supplied without curation.

TCRbeta CDR3 regions were amplified from genomic DNA by means of the immunoSEQ Assay, a bias-controlled multiplex PCR. In the authors' own workflow: The number of nucleated cells in each sample was estimated from the amplification of reference gene primers within the assay. To quantify the absolute abundance of each unique TCRbeta CDR3 rearrangement, sequence reads were collapsed and filtered. For each sample, productive Simpson clonality was calculated as the square root of Simpson's diversity index across productive rearrangements. The clones in this table, taken by TCRdb from immuneACCESS, are in-frame only. Not every clone is retained; where verified, under half of the shortfall comes from an unresolved V gene, and the cause of the rest is unknown. V, J and clone size are those of that table, while D and trimming were read from the DNA. Counted in this sample were 300,000 to 450,000 clones; approximately 77% of them appeared once. The top ten clonotypes cover about 1.2% of the sample.

The CDR3, cysteine through phenylalanine, is 16 amino acids long. Just CDR3 DNA is preserved here, 48 bases in frame from base 1. V gives up 0 bases and J gives up 3 bases, and the segment between their germline ends measures 13 bases. CDR1 and CDR2 are read off the germline V gene as SGHRS and YFSETQ. Worth noting for this clone: Its cognate antigen has yet to be identified. Base qualities are not at hand, and no much larger clone is one base apart.

The collaborating institutions used their own protocols to collect whole blood in K2EDTA tubes. Collaborator samples were shipped for TCRbeta analysis as frozen whole blood, isolated PBMCs, or DNA extracted from either sample type. The chain is assembled from TRBV5-1 and TRBJ2-1, with the D gene not clear enough to name. The clonotype comes from a human donor with acute or convalescent COVID-19. The donor label of this sample is uncertain. Input material: peripheral blood. The nucleotide sequence is TGCGCCAGCAGCTTGGAATCCCCAAAAAACTACAATGAGCAGTTCTTC. Translation gives CASSLESPKNYNEQFF.